This entry describes one TCR beta chain. CDR3 length: 17 amino acids. Germline assignment: CDR1 MGHRA and CDR2 YSYEKL. The J segment lost 5 bases and the V segment lost 1 base, leaving 11 bases of the junction unmatched. These data belong to a study of blood T cell repertoires in COVID-19. Study in general: Acute-phase and convalescent COVID-19 samples originated in the United States, Italy and Spain.

The protocol was immunoSEQ multiplex PCR, while the TCRdb copy is restricted to in-frame clones and leaves out a portion. The sample contains about 350,000 clones, roughly 87% of which appear only once. The receptor comes from a woman aged 30 to 39 who had recovered from COVID-19. What was sequenced was PBMCs or T cells enriched from blood (not recorded which). The chain couples TRBV4-1 to TRBJ2-3; TRBD1 matches at 8 bases. The CDR3 DNA reads TGCGCCAGCAGCCAAGGCCCCCCAGGGGGCTCAGGAGATACGCAGTATTTT. Its protein is CASSQGPPGGSGDTQYF.